The T cell receptor beta chain under discussion was sequenced for a study of T-cell memory formation after mild COVID-19. The overall study: In these data, TCR clusters were largely donor specific. Overall study findings and caveats: CD4+ clones that contracted lay mainly in CM and EM; CD8+ ones lay in EMRA.

TCRdb re-called the 5' RACE reads with MiXCR, one entry per CDR3 protein. In the table there are some 120,000 distinct CDR3 sequences, around 15% of which are singletons. In the case of this clonotype: What it recognizes is unknown.

J gave up 6 bases and V 4 bases, and 7 bases lay outside the gene matches. The germline V gene encodes CDR1 SGHRS and CDR2 YFSETQ. The CDR3 is made up of 14 amino acids. The source is a man younger than 35 who had mild COVID-19 (a few samples of this study predate the infection). Cell type and time point are not known. This sequence joins TRBV5-1 and TRBJ1-1; 9 bases map to TRBD1. Sequencing used PBMCs or a T cell subset sorted from them (not recorded which). The CDR3 DNA reads as TGCGCCAGCAGCCCCGGGACAGGGTTTGCTGAAGCTTTCTTT. Its protein product is CASSPGTGFAEAFF.